The next 2 T cell receptor beta chains were all read from a single sample in a study of cytomegalovirus exposure and HLA in healthy donors. The primer mix had 60 Vbeta and 13 Jbeta primers. The table came from immunoSEQ multiplex PCR; TCRdb's copy has only in-frame clones and leaves some out. Of about 190,000 clones in the sample, roughly 84% are singletons; the top ten hold 0.2% to 0.3%. Sequenced material: PBMCs. The receptors here all came from a boy younger than 18 in good health and CMV-seronegative.

The V call is TRBV28, the J call TRBJ1-2; D possibly corresponds to TRBD1 (6 bases). The CDR3 totals 14 residues. V lost 5 bases to trimming and J lost 1 base, with 11 bases between them. Germline V gene sequence: CDR1 MDHEN, CDR2 SYDVKM. The CDR3 here is CASSPQGVNYGYTF. The DNA for the CDR3 is TGTGCCAGCAGTCCACAGGGCGTTAACTATGGCTACACCTTC.

The genes are TRBV2 and TRBJ2-7; TRBD1 aligns across 10 bases. The junction had 15 bases not matched to a gene; V was cut back by 2 bases and J by 2 bases. The CDR3 length is 19 residues. The germline CDR1 and CDR2 sequences are SNHLY and FYNNEI. The CDR3 DNA sequence: TGTGCCAGCAGTGAACAGACAGGGGGCCCTCCAGACTCTACCTACGAGCAGTACTTC. Protein: CASSEQTGGPPDSTYEQYF.